This T cell receptor (beta chain) stems from a study of control samples from healthy donors and cancer patients. The repertoire was sequenced with immunoSEQ multiplex PCR; TCRdb's copy has only in-frame clones and lacks some. The table lists about 140,000 clones, roughly 90% of them singletons. V lost 4 bases to trimming and J lost 2 bases, with 8 bases between them. The CDR3 is 13 residues long. CDR1 is SGHDT, CDR2 YYEEEE, per germline. Sequencing was done on a sample of blood. V gene TRBV5-6 combines with J gene TRBJ2-3, with D possibly being TRBD2 (6 bases). The TCR sequence derives from a man aged 25-45 years in good health. The CDR3 loop reads CASSRRDTDTQYF. The CDR3, as DNA: TGTGCCAGCAGCCGGCGGGACACAGATACGCAGTATTTT.